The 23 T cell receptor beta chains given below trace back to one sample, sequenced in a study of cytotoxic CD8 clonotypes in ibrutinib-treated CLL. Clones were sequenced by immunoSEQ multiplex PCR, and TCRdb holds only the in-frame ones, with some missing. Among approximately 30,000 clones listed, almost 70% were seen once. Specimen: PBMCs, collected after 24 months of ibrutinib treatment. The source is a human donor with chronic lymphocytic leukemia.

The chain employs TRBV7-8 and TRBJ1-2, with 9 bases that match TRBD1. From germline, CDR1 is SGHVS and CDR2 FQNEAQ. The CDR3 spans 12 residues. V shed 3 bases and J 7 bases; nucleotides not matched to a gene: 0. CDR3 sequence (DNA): TGTGCCAGCAGCTTGGGACAGGGTGGCTACACCTTC. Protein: CASSLGQGGYTF.

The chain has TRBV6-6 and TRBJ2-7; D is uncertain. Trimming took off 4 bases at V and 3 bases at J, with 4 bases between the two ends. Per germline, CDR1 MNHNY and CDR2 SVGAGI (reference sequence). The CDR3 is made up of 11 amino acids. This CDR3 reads CASSSLYEQYF. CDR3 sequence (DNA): TGTGCCAGCAGTTCCCTCTACGAGCAGTACTTC.

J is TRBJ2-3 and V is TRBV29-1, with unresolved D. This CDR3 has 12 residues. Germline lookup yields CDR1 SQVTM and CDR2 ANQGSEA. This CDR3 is CSARGPTDTQYF. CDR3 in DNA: TGCAGTGCCCGCGGCCCCACAGATACGCAGTATTTT.

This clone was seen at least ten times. CDR3 nucleotides: TGTGCCAGCTCAGAACCTCTGGGGCCCCAGCATTTT. Translating it yields CASSEPLGPQHF. The gene calls are TRBV7-9 and TRBJ1-5; D uncertain. Germline V gives CDR1 SEHNR, CDR2 FQNEAQ (reference sequence). CDR3 size: 12 residues. V shed 8 bases and J shed 9 bases, with 14 bases lying between them.

The CDR3 coding sequence is TGCGCCAGCAGTTCATACGGGGGGCTTTCCTACGAGCAGTACTTC. It encodes CASSSYGGLSYEQYF. V and J are TRBV5-1 and TRBJ2-7, with D possibly being TRBD2 (7 bases). CDR3 size: 15 residues. Germline CDR1 and CDR2: SGHRS and YFSETQ. The germline V and J ends were trimmed by 5 bases and 1 base, with 16 bases remaining between them. The whole variable domain, remainder taken from reference TRBV5-1 and TRBJ2-7, is KAGVTQTPRYLIKTRGQQVTLSCSPISGHRSVSWYQQTPGQGLQFLFEYFSETQRNKGNFPGRFSGRQFSNSRSEMNVSTLELGDSALYLCASSSYGGLSYEQYFGPGTRLTVT.

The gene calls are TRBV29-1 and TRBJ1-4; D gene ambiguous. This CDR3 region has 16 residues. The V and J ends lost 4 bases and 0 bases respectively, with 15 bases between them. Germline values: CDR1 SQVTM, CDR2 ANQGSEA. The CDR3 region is CSVVTARTATNEKLFF. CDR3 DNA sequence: TGCAGCGTTGTAACCGCCAGGACCGCAACTAATGAAAAACTGTTTTTT. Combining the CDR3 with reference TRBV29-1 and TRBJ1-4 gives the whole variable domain SAVISQKPSRDICQRGTSLTIQCQVDSQVTMMFWYRQQPGQSLTLIATANQGSEATYESGFVIDKFPISRPNLTFSTLTVSNMSPEDSSIYLCSVVTARTATNEKLFFGSGTQLSVL.

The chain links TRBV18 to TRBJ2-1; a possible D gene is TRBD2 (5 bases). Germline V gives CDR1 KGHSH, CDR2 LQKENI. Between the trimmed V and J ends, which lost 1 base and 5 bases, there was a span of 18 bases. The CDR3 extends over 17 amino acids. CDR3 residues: CASSPLPPRGLDNEQFF. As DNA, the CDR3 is TGTGCCAGCTCACCACTACCACCCCGGGGATTGGACAATGAGCAGTTCTTC.

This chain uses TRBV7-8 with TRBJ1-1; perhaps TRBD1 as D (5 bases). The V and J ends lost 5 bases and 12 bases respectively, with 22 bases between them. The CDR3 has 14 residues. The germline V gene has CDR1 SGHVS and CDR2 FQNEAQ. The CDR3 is CASSLDPGSVLPFF. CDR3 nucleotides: TGTGCCAGCAGCCTAGATCCAGGGTCTGTTTTGCCTTTCTTT.

DNA for the CDR3: TGTGCCAGCAGTGACAGGGACTGGGGCTTCCAAGAGACCCAGTACTTC. Its translation is CASSDRDWGFQETQYF. The genes are TRBV6-1 and TRBJ2-5; the D gene is possibly TRBD2 (6 bases). Germline CDR1 is MNHNS and CDR2 is SASEGT. Between the trimmed V and J ends, which lost 3 bases and 1 base, there was a span of 15 bases. CDR3 length: 16 residues.

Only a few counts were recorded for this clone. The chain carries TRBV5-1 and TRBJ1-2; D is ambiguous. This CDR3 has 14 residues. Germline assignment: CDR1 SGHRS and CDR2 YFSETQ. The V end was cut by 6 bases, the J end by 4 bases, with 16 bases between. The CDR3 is CASTPDLGSYGYTF. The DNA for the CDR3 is TGCGCCAGCACCCCAGACCTTGGGAGCTATGGCTACACCTTC.

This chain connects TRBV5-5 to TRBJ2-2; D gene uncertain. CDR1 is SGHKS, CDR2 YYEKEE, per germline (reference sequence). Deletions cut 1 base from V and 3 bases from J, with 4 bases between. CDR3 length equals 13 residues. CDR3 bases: TGTGCCAGCAGCTTGCTGGACACCGGGGAGCTGTTTTTT. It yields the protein CASSLLDTGELFF.

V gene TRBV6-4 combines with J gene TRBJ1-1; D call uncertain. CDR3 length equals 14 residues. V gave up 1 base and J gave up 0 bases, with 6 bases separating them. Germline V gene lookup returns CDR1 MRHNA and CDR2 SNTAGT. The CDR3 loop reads CASSDYSLNTEAFF. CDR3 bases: TGTGCCAGCAGTGACTATTCCCTGAACACTGAAGCTTTCTTT.

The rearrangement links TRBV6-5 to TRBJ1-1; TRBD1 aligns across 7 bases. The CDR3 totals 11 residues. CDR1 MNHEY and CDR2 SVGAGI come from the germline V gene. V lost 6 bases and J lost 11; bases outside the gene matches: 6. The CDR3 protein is CASSQGTDAFF. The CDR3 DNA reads TGTGCCAGCAGCCAGGGGACAGACGCTTTCTTT.

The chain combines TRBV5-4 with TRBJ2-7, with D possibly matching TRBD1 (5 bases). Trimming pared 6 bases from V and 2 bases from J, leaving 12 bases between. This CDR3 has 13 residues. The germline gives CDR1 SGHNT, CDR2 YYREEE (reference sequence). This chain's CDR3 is CASNLDSAYEQYF. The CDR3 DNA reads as TGTGCCAGCAACCTTGACAGTGCCTACGAGCAGTACTTC.

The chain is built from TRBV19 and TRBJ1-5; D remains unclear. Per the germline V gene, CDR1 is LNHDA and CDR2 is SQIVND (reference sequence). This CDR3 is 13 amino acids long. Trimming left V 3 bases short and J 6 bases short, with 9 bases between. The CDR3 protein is CASSIRASQPQHF. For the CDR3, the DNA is TGTGCCAGTAGTATCAGAGCCAGTCAGCCCCAGCATTTT.

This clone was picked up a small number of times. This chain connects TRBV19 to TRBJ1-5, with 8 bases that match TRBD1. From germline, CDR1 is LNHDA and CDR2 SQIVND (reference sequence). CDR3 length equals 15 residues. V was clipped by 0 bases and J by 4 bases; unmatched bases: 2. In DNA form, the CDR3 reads TGTGCCAGTAGTATAGACAGGGGGCGGAATCAGCCCCAGCATTTT. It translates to CASSIDRGRNQPQHF.

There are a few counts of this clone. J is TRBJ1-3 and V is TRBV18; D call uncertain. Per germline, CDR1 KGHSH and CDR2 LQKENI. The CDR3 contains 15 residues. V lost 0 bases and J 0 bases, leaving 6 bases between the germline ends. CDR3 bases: TGTGCCAGCTCACCACCGCCCAGCTCTGGAAACACCATATATTTT. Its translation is CASSPPPSSGNTIYF.

CDR3 loop: CASSGGASYNEQFF. In nucleotides, the CDR3 is TGTGCCAGCAGCGGGGGGGCCTCCTACAATGAGCAGTTCTTC. The V call is TRBV9, the J call TRBJ2-1, with D tentatively TRBD1 or TRBD2 (6 bases each). Germline CDR1 SGDLS, CDR2 YYNGEE. With 3 bases removed from V and 0 bases from J, the gap between germline ends came to 7 bases. This CDR3 region has 14 residues.

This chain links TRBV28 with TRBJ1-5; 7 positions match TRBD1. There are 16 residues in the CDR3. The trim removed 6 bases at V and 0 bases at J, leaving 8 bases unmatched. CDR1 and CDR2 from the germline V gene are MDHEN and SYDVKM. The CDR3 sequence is CASSLDRKVSNQPQHF. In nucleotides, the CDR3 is TGTGCCAGCAGCCTGGACAGGAAAGTTAGCAATCAGCCCCAGCATTTT. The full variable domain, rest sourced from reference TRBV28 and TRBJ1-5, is DVKVTQSSRYLVKRTGEKVFLECVQDMDHENMFWYRQDPGLGLRLIYFSYDVKMKEKGDIPEGYSVSREKKERFSLILESASTNQTSMYLCASSLDRKVSNQPQHFGDGTRLSIL.

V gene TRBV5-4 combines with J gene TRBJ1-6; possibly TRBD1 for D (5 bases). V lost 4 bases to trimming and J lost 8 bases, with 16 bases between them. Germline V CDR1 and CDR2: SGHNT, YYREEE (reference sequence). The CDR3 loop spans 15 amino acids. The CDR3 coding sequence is TGTGCCAGCAGCGACCGGACCGTGGGGGATTCACCCCTCCACTTT. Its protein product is CASSDRTVGDSPLHF.

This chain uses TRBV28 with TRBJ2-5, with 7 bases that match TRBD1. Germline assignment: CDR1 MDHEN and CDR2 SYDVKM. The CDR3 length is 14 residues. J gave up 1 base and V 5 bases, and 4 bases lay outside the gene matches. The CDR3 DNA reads TGTGCCAGCAGTCACACAGGGGCCCAAGAGACCCAGTACTTC. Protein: CASSHTGAQETQYF. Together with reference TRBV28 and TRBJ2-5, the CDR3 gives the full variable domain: DVKVTQSSRYLVKRTGEKVFLECVQDMDHENMFWYRQDPGLGLRLIYFSYDVKMKEKGDIPEGYSVSREKKERFSLILESASTNQTSMYLCASSHTGAQETQYFGPGTRLLVL.

Here the CDR3 reads CASSPGVSFQETQYF. CDR3 coding DNA: TGTGCCAGCAGCCCGGGGGTCTCTTTCCAAGAGACCCAGTACTTC. The rearrangement uses TRBV11-3 and TRBJ2-5; D possibly corresponds to TRBD2 (6 bases). The V gene lost 5 bases and the J gene lost 1 base, with 14 bases spanning the gap. Germline loops: CDR1 SGHNT, CDR2 YENEEA. CDR3 length equals 15 residues.

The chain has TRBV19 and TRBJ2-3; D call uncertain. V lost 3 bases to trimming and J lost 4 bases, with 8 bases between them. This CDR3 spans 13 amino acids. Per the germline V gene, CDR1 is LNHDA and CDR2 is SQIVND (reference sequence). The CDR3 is CASSITISDTQYF. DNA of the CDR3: TGTGCCAGTAGTATTACAATTTCAGATACGCAGTATTTT.